This T cell receptor beta chain was sequenced for a study of shared clonotypes between healthy human individuals. Study donors comprised healthy, HIV-negative adults devoid of recent acute infection or vaccination. Germline CDR1 SGHAT, CDR2 FQNNGV. The V and J ends lost 4 bases and 4 bases, in that order; junction bases with no gene match: 10. The CDR3 runs to 16 residues. Sequencing used immunoSEQ multiplex PCR; TCRdb keeps in-frame clones, though not all of them. The sample consists of some 1,400,000 clones, around 95% of them appearing once. The TCR sequence derives from a man aged 25-45 years in good health. Sequencing was carried out using naive CD4+ T cells sorted from blood. Subset meaning: CD45RA+ positively selected. The chain uses TRBV11-2 and TRBJ2-7, with 10 bases identical to TRBD1. The CDR3 reads CASSSTPWDRGYEQYF. The CDR3 DNA is TGTGCCAGCAGCTCTACGCCGTGGGACAGGGGTTACGAGCAGTACTTC.